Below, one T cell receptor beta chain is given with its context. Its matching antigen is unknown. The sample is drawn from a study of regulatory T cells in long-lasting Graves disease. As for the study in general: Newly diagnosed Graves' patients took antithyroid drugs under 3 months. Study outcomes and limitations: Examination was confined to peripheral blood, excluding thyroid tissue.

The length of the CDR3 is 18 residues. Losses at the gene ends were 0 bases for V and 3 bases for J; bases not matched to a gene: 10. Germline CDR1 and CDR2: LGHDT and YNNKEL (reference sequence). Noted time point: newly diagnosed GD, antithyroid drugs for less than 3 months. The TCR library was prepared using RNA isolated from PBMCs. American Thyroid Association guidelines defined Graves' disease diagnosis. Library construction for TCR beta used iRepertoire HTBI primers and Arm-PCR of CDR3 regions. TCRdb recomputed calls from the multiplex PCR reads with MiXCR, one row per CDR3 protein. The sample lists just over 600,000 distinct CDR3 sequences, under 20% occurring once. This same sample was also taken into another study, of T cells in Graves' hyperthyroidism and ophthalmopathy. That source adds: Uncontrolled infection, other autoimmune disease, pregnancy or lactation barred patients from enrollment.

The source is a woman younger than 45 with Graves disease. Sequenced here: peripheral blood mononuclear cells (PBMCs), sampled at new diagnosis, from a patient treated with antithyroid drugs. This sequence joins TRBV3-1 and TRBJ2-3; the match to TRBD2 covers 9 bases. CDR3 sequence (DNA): TGTGCCAGCAGCCAAGAAGTAGCGGGAGCCGATTGGACAGATACGCAGTATTTT. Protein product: CASSQEVAGADWTDTQYF.